The sequence of this T cell receptor (beta chain) was determined in a study of T cell repertoires in cytomegalovirus infection. Study information: Use of recently identified HLA-C-restricted and well-studied HLA-B-restricted CMV epitopes was part of the study. Indications came from public TCR beta signatures; they pointed to CMV infection and to a matching HLA type. Overall study findings and caveats: Totalled public TCR beta family frequency picked out people who carried CMV plus the relevant HLA. Clonotypes of TCR beta that were HLA-C-restricted and CMV-specific dominated the ex vivo response.

Comment on this clonotype: Its antigen is unidentified.

The CDR3 sequence is 14 residues long. V lost 2 bases to trimming and J lost 5 bases; unmatched junction nucleotides: 3. TCRdb fed the reads into MiXCR, producing one record per CDR3 protein. The repertoire holds roughly 730,000 distinct CDR3 sequences, around 35% seen once, with 15% to 20% in the top ten. The clonotype comes from a human donor in good health (CMV status not recorded). Some clones in this sample may be carry-over from other donors' samples. The chain has TRBV12-3 or TRBV12-4 and TRBJ1-1; TRBD1 matches at 9 bases. The specimen was cultured PBMCs, collected from culture after CMV antigen stimulation. CDR3 residues: CASSLTGGLTEAFF. The CDR3, as DNA: TGTGCCAGCAGTTTAACAGGGGGCCTTACTGAAGCTTTCTTT.